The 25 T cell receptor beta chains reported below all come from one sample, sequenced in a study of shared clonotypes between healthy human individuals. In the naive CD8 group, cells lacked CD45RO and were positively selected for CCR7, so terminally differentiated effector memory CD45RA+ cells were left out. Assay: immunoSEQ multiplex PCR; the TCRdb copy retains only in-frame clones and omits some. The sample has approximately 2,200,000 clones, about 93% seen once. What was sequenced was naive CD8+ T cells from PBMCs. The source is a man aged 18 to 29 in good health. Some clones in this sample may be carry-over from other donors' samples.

Here the CDR3 reads CASSFSSGSYEQFF. The DNA for the CDR3 is TGTGCCAGCAGCTTTTCTAGCGGGAGCTATGAGCAGTTCTTC. This rearrangement joins TRBV11-3 to TRBJ2-1; 10 bases match TRBD2. This CDR3 has 14 residues. The trim removed 3 bases at V and 8 bases at J, leaving 4 bases unmatched. The germline CDR1 and CDR2 sequences are SGHNT and YENEEA.

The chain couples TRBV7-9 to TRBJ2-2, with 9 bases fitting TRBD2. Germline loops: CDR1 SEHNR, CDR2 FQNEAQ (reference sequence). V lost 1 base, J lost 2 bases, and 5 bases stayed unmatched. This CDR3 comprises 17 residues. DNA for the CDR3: TGTGCCAGCAGCTTAGATTGGCTAGCGGGAAACACCGGGGAGCTGTTTTTT. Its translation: CASSLDWLAGNTGELFF.

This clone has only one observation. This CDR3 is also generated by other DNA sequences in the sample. CDR3 in amino acids: CASSPRTGVSYEQYF. The CDR3 nucleotides are TGTGCCAGCAGCCCCCGGACGGGAGTTTCCTACGAGCAGTACTTC. This rearrangement joins TRBV7-9 to TRBJ2-7; tentative D call: TRBD2 (6 bases). The CDR3 contains 15 residues. Germline-derived CDR1 and CDR2 are SEHNR and FQNEAQ (reference sequence). Trimming stripped 5 bases from V and 1 base from J, with 15 bases between.

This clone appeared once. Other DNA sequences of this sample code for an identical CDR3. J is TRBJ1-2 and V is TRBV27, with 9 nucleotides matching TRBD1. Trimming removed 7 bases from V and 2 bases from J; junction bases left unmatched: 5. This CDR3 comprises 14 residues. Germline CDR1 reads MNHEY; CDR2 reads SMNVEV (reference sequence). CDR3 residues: CASTLTGGNYGYTF. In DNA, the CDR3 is TGTGCCAGCACCTTAACAGGGGGCAACTATGGCTACACCTTC.

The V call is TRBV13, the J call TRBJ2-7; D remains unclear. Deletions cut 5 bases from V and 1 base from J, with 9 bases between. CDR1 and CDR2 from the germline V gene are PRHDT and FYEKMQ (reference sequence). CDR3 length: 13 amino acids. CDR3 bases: TGTGCCAGCAGCCCCCCGTTATCCTACGAGCAGTACTTC. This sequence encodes CASSPPLSYEQYF.

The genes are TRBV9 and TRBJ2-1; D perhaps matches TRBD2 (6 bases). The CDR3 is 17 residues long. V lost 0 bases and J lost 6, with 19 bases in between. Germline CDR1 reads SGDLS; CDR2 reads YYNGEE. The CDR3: CASSVARGTGGSNEQFF. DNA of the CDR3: TGTGCCAGCAGCGTAGCCCGAGGTACTGGGGGGAGCAATGAGCAGTTCTTC.

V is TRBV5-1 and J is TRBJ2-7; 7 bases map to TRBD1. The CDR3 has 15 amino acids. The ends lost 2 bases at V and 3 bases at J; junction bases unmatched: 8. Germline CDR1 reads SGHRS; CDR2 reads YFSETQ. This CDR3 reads CASSLAQGVYYEQYF. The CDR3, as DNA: TGCGCCAGCAGCTTAGCCCAGGGGGTGTACTACGAGCAGTACTTC.

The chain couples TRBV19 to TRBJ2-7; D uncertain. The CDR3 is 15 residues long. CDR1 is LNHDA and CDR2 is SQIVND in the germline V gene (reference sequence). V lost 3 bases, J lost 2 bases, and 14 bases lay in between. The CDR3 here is CASSISAWQTYEQYF. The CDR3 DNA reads TGTGCCAGTAGTATTTCGGCATGGCAGACCTACGAGCAGTACTTC.

The CDR3 region has the DNA TGTGCCTGGAGTGTTTTAGCGGGAGAACTCCGCGAGCAGTACTTC. This encodes CAWSVLAGELREQYF. V and J are TRBV30 and TRBJ2-7; 9 bases agree with TRBD2. The V segment lost 0 bases and the J segment 6 bases; nucleotides outside the gene matches: 9. The germline V gene has CDR1 GTSNPN and CDR2 SVGIG (reference sequence). The CDR3 contains 15 residues.

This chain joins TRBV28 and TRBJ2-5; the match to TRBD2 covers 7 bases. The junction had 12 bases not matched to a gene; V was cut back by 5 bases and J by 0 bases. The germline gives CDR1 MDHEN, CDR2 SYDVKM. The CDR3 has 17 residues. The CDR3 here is CASSPPGGSWYQETQYF. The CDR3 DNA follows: TGTGCCAGCAGTCCCCCCGGGGGGTCCTGGTACCAAGAGACCCAGTACTTC.

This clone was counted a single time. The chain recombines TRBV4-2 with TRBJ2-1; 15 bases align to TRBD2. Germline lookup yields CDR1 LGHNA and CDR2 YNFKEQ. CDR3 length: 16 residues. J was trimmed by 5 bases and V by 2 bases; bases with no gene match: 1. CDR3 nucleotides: TGTGCCAGCAGCCAAAGGACTAGCGGGAGGGACAATGAGCAGTTCTTC. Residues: CASSQRTSGRDNEQFF.

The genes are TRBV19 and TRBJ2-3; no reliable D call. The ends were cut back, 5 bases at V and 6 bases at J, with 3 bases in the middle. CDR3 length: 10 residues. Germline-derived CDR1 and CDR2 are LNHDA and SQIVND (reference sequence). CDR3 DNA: TGTGCCAGTAGTTCGGATACGCAGTATTTT. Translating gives CASSSDTQYF.

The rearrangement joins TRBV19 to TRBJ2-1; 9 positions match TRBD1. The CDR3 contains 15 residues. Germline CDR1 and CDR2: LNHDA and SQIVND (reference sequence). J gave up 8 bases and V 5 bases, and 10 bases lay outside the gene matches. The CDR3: CASSGTGQGIYEQFF. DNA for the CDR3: TGTGCCAGTAGTGGGACGGGACAGGGAATCTATGAGCAGTTCTTC.

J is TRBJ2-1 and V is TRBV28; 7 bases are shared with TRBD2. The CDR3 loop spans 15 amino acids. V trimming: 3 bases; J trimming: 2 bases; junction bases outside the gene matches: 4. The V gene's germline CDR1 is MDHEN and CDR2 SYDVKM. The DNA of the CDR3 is TGTGCCAGCAGTTTCGGCGGGGGAGCCTACAATGAGCAGTTCTTC. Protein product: CASSFGGGAYNEQFF.

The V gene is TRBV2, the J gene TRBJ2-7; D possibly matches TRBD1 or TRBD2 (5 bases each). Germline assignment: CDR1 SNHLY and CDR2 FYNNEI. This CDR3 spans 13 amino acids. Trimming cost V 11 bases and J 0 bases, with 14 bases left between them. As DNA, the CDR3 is TGTGCCGTCCGGGGCATCACCTCCTACGAGCAGTACTTC. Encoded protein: CAVRGITSYEQYF.

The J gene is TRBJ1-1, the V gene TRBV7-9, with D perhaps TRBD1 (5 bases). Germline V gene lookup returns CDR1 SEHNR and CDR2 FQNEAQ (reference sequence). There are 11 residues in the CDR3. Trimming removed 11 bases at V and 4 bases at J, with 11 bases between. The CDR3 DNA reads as TGTGCCGGGGCGCGTGGCACTGAAGCTTTCTTT. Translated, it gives CAGARGTEAFF.

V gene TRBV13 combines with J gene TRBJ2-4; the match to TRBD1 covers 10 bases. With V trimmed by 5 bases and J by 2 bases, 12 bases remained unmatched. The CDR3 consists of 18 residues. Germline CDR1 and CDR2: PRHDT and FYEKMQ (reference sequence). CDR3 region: CASSPEPTGGASKNIQYF. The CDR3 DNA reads TGTGCCAGCAGCCCCGAGCCGACAGGGGGCGCCTCCAAAAACATTCAGTACTTC.

DNA of the CDR3: TGTGCCAGCAGTGAAGTAGGACTAGCGGGAGAAAACAATGAGCAGTTCTTC. Amino acids: CASSEVGLAGENNEQFF. The V and J genes are TRBV6-1 and TRBJ2-1, with 13 bases identical to TRBD2. CDR1 and CDR2 (germline): MNHNS, SASEGT. The ends lost 1 base at V and 5 bases at J; junction bases unmatched: 5. The CDR3 consists of 17 residues.

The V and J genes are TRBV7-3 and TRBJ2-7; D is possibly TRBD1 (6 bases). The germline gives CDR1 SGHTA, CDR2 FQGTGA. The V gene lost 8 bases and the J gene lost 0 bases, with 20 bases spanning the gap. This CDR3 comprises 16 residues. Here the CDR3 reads CASPLVRAGDSYEQYF. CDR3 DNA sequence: TGTGCCAGCCCCCTCGTCCGGGCAGGGGACTCCTACGAGCAGTACTTC.

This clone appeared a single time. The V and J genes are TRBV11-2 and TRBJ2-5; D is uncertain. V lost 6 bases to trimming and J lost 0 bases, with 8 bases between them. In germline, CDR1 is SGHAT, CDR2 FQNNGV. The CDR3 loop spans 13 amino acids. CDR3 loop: CASSTRYQETQYF. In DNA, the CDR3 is TGTGCCAGCAGTACGAGGTACCAAGAGACCCAGTACTTC.

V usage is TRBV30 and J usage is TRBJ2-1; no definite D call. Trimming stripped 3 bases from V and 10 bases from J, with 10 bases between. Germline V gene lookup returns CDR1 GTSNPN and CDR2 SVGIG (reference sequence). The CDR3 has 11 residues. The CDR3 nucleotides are TGTGCCTGGAGCGGCAGACACGAGCAGTTCTTC. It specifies CAWSGRHEQFF.

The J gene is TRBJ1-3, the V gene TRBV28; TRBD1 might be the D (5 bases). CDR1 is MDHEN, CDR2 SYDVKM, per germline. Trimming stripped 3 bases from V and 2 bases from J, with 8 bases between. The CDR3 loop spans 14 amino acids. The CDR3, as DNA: TGTGCCAGCAGTTTCTCCAGGGCTGGAAACACCATATATTTT. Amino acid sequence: CASSFSRAGNTIYF.

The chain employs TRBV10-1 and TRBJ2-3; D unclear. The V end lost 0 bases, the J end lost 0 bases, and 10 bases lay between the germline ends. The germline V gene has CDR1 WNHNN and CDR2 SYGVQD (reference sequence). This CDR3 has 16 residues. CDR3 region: CASSESQCASTDTQYF. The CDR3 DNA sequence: TGCGCCAGCAGTGAGTCCCAGTGCGCTAGCACAGATACGCAGTATTTT.

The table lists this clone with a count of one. The CDR3 loop reads CASSQEDPAYNEQFF. As DNA, the CDR3 is TGCGCCAGCAGCCAAGAAGATCCAGCCTACAATGAGCAGTTCTTC. The chain couples TRBV4-3 to TRBJ2-1; the D is unclear. Trimming removed 0 bases at V and 2 bases at J, with 8 bases between. The CDR3 runs 15 residues. Germline values: CDR1 LGHNA, CDR2 YSLEER.

The chain's CDR3 is CASSLTRGLTEAFF. The CDR3 DNA sequence: TGTGCCAGCAGCCTAACAAGGGGTCTAACTGAAGCTTTCTTT. This chain uses TRBV6-1 with TRBJ1-1; possible D gene TRBD1, 5 bases. The CDR3 is 14 amino acids. V lost 6 bases and J 5 bases, leaving 16 bases between the germline ends. Germline V gene lookup returns CDR1 MNHNS and CDR2 SASEGT.